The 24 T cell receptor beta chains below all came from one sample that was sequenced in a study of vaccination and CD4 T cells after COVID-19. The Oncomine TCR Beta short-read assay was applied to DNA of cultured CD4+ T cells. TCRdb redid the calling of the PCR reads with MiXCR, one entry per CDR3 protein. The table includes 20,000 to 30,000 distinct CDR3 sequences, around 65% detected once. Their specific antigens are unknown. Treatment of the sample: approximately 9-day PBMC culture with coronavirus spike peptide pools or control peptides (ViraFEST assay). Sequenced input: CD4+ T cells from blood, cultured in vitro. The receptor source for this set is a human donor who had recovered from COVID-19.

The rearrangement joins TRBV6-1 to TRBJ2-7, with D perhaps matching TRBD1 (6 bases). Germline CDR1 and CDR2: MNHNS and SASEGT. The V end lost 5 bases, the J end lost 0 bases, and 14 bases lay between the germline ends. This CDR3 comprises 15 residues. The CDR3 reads CASSLTGTSSYEQYF. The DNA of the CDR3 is TGTGCCAGCAGTCTTACAGGGACCAGCTCCTACGAGCAGTACTTC.

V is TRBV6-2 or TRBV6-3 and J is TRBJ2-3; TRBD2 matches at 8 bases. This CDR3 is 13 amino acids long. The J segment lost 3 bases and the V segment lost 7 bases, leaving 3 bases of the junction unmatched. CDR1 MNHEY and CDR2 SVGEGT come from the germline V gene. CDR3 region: CASNPGGTDTQYF. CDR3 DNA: TGTGCCAGCAACCCGGGGGGGACAGATACGCAGTATTTT.

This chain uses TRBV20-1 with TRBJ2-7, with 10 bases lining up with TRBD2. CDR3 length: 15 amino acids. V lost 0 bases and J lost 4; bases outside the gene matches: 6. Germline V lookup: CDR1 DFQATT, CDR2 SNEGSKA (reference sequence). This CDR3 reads CSARDPTSGAYEQYF. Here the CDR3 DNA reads TGCAGTGCTAGAGATCCAACTAGCGGGGCGTACGAGCAGTACTTC.

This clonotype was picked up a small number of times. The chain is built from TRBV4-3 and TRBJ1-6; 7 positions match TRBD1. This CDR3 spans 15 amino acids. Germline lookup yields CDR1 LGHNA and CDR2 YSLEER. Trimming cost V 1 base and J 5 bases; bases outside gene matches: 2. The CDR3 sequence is CASSQGQGNNSPLHF. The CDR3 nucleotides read TGCGCCAGCAGCCAAGGACAGGGTAATAATTCACCCCTCCACTTT.

CDR3 residues: CASSSQQGPQAIYF. The CDR3 DNA sequence: TGTGCCAGCAGTTCCCAACAGGGTCCCCAGGCCATATATTTT. The rearrangement joins TRBV12-3 or TRBV12-4 to TRBJ1-3; TRBD1 is a possible D gene (6 bases). V dropped 4 bases and J dropped 11 bases, with 18 bases sitting between them. The CDR3 totals 14 residues.

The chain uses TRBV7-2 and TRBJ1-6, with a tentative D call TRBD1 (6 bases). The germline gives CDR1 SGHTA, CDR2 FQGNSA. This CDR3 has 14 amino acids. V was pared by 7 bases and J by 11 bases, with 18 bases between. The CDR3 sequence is CASTKWGREPPLHF. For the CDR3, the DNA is TGTGCCAGCACCAAGTGGGGGCGAGAACCACCCCTCCACTTT.

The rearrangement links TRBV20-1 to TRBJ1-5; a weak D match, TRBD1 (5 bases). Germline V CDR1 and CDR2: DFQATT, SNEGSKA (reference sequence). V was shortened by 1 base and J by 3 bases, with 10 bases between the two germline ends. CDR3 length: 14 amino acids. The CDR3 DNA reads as TGCAGTGCTAGAGTGTCAGGGCTCAATCAGCCCCAGCATTTT. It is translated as CSARVSGLNQPQHF.

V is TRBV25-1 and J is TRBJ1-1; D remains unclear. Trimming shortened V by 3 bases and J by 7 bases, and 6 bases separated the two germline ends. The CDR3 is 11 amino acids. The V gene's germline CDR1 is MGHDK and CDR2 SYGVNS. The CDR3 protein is CASSDRFEAFF. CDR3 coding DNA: TGTGCCAGCAGTGATCGGTTTGAAGCTTTCTTT.

The CDR3, as DNA: TGTGCCAGCAGTTCCTATCCCGGGACCATTGATTCACCCCTCCACTTT. This translates into CASSSYPGTIDSPLHF. This chain links TRBV6-5 with TRBJ1-6, with D possibly matching TRBD1 (5 bases). The CDR3 loop spans 16 amino acids. Per the germline V gene, CDR1 is MNHEY and CDR2 is SVGAGI. Trimming took off 4 bases at V and 8 bases at J, with 18 bases between the two ends.

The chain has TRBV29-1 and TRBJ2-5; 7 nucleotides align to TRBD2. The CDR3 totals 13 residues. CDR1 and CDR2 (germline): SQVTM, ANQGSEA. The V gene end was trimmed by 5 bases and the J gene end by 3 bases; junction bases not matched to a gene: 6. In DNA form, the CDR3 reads TGCAGCGTTCTGCACAGCGGGAAAGAGACCCAGTACTTC. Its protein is CSVLHSGKETQYF.

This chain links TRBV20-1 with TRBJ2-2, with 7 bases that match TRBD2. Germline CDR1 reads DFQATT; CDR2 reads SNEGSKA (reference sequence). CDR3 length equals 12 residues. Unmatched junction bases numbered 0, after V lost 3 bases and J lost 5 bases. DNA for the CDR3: TGCAGTGCTAGCGGGAGGACCGGGGAGCTGTTTTTT. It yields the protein CSASGRTGELFF.

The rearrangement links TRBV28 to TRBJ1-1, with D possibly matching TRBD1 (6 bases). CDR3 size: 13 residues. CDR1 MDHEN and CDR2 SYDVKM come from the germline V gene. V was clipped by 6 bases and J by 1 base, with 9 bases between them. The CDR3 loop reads CASRAGQNTEAFF. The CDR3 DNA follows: TGTGCCAGCAGGGCGGGACAGAACACTGAAGCTTTCTTT.

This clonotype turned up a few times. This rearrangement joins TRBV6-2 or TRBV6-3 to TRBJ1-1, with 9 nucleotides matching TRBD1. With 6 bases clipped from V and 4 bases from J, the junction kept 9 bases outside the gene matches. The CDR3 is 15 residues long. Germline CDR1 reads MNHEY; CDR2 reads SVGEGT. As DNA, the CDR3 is TGTGCCAGCAGCCAAAACAGGGGGCGAAGCACTGAAGCTTTCTTT. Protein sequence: CASSQNRGRSTEAFF.

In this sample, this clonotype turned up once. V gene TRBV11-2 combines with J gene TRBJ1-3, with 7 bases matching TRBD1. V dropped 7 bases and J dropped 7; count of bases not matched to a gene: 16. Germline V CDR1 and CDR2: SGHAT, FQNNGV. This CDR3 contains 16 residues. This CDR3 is CASTPLAGGERNTIYF. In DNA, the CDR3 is TGTGCCAGCACCCCCCTCGCAGGGGGGGAGAGGAACACCATATATTTT.

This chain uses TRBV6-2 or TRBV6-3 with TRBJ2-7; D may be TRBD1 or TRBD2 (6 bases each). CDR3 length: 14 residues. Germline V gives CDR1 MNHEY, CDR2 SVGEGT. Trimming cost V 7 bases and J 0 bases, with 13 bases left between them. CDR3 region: CASNGGRGSYEQYF. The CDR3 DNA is TGTGCCAGCAACGGGGGCAGAGGCTCCTACGAGCAGTACTTC.

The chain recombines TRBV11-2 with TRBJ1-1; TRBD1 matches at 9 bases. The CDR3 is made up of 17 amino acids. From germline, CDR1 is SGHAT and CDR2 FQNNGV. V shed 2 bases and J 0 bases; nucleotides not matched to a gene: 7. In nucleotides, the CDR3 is TGTGCCAGCAGCTTAATACAGGGGGCGGGTTTGAACACTGAAGCTTTCTTT. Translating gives CASSLIQGAGLNTEAFF.

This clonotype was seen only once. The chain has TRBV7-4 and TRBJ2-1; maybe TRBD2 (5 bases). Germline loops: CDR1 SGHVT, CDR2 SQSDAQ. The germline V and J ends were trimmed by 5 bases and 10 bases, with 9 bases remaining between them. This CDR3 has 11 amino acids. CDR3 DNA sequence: TGTGCCAGCAGCGCCTCTAGCGAGCAGTTCTTC. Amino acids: CASSASSEQFF.

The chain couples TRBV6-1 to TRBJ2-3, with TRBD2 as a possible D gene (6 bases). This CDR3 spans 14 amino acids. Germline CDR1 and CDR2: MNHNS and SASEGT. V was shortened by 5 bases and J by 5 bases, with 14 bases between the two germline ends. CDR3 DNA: TGTGCCAGCAGTATGGGAGGAACGGGAGATACGCAGTATTTT. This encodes CASSMGGTGDTQYF.

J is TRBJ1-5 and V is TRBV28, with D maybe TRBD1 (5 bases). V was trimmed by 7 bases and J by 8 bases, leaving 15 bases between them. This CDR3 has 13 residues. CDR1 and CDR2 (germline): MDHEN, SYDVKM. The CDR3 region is CASITNGGKPQHF. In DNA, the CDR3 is TGTGCCAGCATTACAAATGGGGGTAAGCCCCAGCATTTT. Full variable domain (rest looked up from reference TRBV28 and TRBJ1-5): DVKVTQSSRYLVKRTGEKVFLECVQDMDHENMFWYRQDPGLGLRLIYFSYDVKMKEKGDIPEGYSVSREKKERFSLILESASTNQTSMYLCASITNGGKPQHFGDGTRLSIL.

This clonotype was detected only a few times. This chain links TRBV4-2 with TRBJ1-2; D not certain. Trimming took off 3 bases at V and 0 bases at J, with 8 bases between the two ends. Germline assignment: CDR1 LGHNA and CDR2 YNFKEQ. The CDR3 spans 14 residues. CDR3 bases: TGTGCCAGCAGCCAGGGCGGCCCTAACTATGGCTACACCTTC. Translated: CASSQGGPNYGYTF.

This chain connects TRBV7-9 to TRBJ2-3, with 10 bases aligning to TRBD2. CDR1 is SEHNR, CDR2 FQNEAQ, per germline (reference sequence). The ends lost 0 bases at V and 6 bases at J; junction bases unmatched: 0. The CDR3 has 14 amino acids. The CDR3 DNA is TGTGCCAGCAGCTTAGCTAGCGGGAGGGATACGCAGTATTTT. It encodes CASSLASGRDTQYF.

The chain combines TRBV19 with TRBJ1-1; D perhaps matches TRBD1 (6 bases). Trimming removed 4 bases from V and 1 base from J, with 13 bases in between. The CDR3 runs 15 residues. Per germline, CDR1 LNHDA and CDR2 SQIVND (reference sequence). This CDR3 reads CASSTRSRGNTEAFF. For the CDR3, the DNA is TGTGCCAGTAGTACCCGGAGCAGGGGGAACACTGAAGCTTTCTTT. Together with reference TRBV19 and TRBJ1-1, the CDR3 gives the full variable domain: DGGITQSPKYLFRKEGQNVTLSCEQNLNHDAMYWYRQDPGQGLRLIYYSQIVNDFQKGDIAEGYSVSREKKESFPLTVTSAQKNPTAFYLCASSTRSRGNTEAFFGQGTRLTVV.

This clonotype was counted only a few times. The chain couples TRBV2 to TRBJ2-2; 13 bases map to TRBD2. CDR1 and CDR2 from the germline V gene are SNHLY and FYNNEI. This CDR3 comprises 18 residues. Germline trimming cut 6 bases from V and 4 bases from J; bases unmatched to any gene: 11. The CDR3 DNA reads TGTGCCAGCAGGTACGGACTAGCGGGAGCGTCGGTCACCGGGGAGCTGTTTTTT. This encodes CASRYGLAGASVTGELFF.

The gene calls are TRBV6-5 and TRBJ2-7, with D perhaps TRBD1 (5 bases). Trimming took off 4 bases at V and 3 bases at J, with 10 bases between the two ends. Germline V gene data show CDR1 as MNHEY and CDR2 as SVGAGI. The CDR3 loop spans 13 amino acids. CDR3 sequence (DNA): TGTGCCAGCAGTTTCGACAGTAACTACGAGCAGTACTTC. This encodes CASSFDSNYEQYF.